One and the same sample provided the 2 T cell receptor beta chains below, sequenced in a study of early T cells in non-severe SARS-CoV-2 infection. MiXCR was run by TCRdb on the 5' RACE reads, yielding one entry per CDR3 protein. The top ten hold roughly 6.4% of the sample, which has about 92,000 distinct CDR3 sequences, around 14% seen once. The specimen was whole blood. The receptors derive from an adult who was a healthcare worker with PCR-confirmed SARS-CoV-2 infection or an uninfected control (not recorded which).

V and J are TRBV28 and TRBJ2-2, with D hard to call. Germline CDR1 reads MDHEN; CDR2 reads SYDVKM. Trimming removed 10 bases from V and 1 base from J, with 7 bases in between. The CDR3 has 12 amino acids. The CDR3 DNA reads TGTGCCATCAGGAAGAACACCGGGGAGCTGTTTTTT. Translated, it gives CAIRKNTGELFF.

J is TRBJ1-4 and V is TRBV6-6, with a possible D match to TRBD1 (5 bases). Germline V gives CDR1 MNHNY, CDR2 SVGAGI (reference sequence). The V and J ends lost 2 bases and 8 bases respectively, with 12 bases between them. CDR3 length: 14 amino acids. DNA for the CDR3: TGTGCCAGCAGTTACAGGGGAGCGACCGAAAAACTGTTTTTT. It translates to CASSYRGATEKLFF.